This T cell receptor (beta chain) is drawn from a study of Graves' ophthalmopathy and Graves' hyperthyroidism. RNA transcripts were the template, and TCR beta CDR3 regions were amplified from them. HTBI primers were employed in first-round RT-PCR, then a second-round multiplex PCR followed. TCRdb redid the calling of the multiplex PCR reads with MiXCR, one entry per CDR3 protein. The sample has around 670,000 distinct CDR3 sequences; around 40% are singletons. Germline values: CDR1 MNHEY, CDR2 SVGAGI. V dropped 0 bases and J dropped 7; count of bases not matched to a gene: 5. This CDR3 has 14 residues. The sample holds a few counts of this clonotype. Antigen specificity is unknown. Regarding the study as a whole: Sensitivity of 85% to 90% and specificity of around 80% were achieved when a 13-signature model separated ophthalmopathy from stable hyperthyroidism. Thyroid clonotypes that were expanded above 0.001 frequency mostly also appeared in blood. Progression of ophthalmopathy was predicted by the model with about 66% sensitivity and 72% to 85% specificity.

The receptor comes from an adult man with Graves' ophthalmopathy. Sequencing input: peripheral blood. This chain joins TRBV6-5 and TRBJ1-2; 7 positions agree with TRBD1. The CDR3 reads CASSYSRTGGGYTF. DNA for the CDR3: TGTGCCAGCAGTTACTCGCGGACAGGCGGTGGCTACACCTTC.